This TCR beta chain came from a study of blood T cell repertoires in COVID-19. Source study methods: Using reference gene primer amplification, nucleated cell counts were estimated. The data were produced by immunoSEQ multiplex PCR, yet TCRdb's version contains in-frame clones alone and is incomplete. That table gives V, J and clone size, and the DNA gave D and trimming. The profile shows tens of thousands of clones, 75% to 85% of them singletons. Germline CDR1 and CDR2: LGHDT and YNNKEL (reference sequence). J was trimmed by 5 bases and V by 1 base; bases with no gene match: 5. The CDR3 covers 16 residues.

The sequence came from a human donor in a cohort sampled during active COVID-19. The chain employs TRBV3-1 (or the pseudogene TRBV3-2) and TRBJ2-5; 12 bases are shared with TRBD2. The sample consisted of peripheral blood. CDR3 sequence: CASSQASGGAWETQYF. CDR3 nucleotide sequence: TGTGCCAGCAGCCAAGCTAGCGGGGGGGCCTGGGAGACCCAGTACTTC.